This record looks at one T cell receptor beta chain sequence and its context. No antigen is known for it. One end of the junction is discordant with germline, which a read error may explain. These data come from a study of cytomegalovirus exposure and HLA in healthy donors. Study-wide points: In a later analysis, a missense DCLRE1C variant was linked to TCR beta V- and J-gene trimming. Apart from CMV serostatus, no immune exposure information was available. Association of 15,000 to 20,000 TCR beta sequences with HLA alleles was found at 0.05 false discovery rate in a later analysis.

The PCR was carried out with 60 Vbeta primers and 13 Jbeta primers. Sequenced by immunoSEQ multiplex PCR; TCRdb stores in-frame clones only, minus some. The table records about 140,000 clones, 65% to 80% of them present only once. Germline CDR1 is SEHNR and CDR2 is FQNEAQ (reference sequence). The CDR3 has 15 amino acids. Source material: PBMCs. This clonotype was sampled from a male donor in good health and CMV-seropositive. This sequence joins TRBV7-9 and TRBJ1-4, with D possibly matching TRBD1 (5 bases). The CDR3 DNA follows: TGTTCCAGCAGCTTAAGGGGTCCGACTAATGAAAAACTGTTTTTT. It codes for CSSSLRGPTNEKLFF.